These 7 T cell receptor beta chains originate from one sample sequenced in a study of cytomegalovirus exposure and HLA in healthy donors. The method was immunoSEQ multiplex PCR; TCRdb's version includes in-frame clones alone and lacks a portion of them. This table holds about 150,000 clones, 80% to 90% found once. Material for sequencing was PBMCs. These receptors originate from a man aged 18 to 30 in good health and CMV-seropositive.

The CDR3 DNA sequence: TGTGCCAGCAGCTTGGCCGGGACAGTGTACAATGAGCAGTTCTTC. This sequence encodes CASSLAGTVYNEQFF. This chain connects TRBV5-4 to TRBJ2-1; TRBD1 matches at 7 bases. CDR1 is SGHNT, CDR2 YYREEE, per germline (reference sequence). J lost 4 bases, V lost 0 bases, and 4 bases had no gene match. This CDR3 is 15 amino acids long.

V is TRBV5-4 and J is TRBJ2-7; the D gene is possibly TRBD1 (6 bases). The CDR3 length is 13 residues. Germline CDR1 reads SGHNT; CDR2 reads YYREEE (reference sequence). The ends were cut back, 2 bases at V and 4 bases at J, with 10 bases in the middle. CDR3 sequence (DNA): TGTGCCAGCAGCTTAGGGGGAATTTACGAGCAGTACTTC. Translated: CASSLGGIYEQYF. The full variable domain, completed using reference TRBV5-4 and TRBJ2-7, is ETGVTQSPTHLIKTRGQQVTLRCSSQSGHNTVSWYQQALGQGPQFIFQYYREEENGRGNFPPRFSGLQFPNYSSELNVNALELDDSALYLCASSLGGIYEQYFGPGTRLTVT.

The V gene is TRBV28, the J gene TRBJ2-5; 10 bases agree with TRBD2. After removal of 8 bases from V and 8 bases from J, the junction contained 8 bases not matched to a gene. The germline gives CDR1 MDHEN, CDR2 SYDVKM. This CDR3 comprises 13 residues. Here the CDR3 DNA reads TGTGCCAGCGGTAGCGGGGGGATCGGCACCCAGTACTTC. Translation gives CASGSGGIGTQYF.

The V and J genes are TRBV11-2 and TRBJ2-5; TRBD1 is a possible D gene (6 bases). V gave up 4 bases and J gave up 2 bases, with 11 bases separating them. The CDR3 has 14 amino acids. Per the germline V gene, CDR1 is SGHAT and CDR2 is FQNNGV. The chain's CDR3 is CASSSGTPQETQYF. The CDR3 DNA follows: TGTGCCAGCAGCTCCGGGACACCTCAAGAGACCCAGTACTTC.

V usage is TRBV27 and J usage is TRBJ1-1, with 9 bases lining up with TRBD1. Trimming cost V 8 bases and J 4 bases; bases outside gene matches: 8. Germline V gene sequence: CDR1 MNHEY, CDR2 SMNVEV (reference sequence). This CDR3 contains 14 residues. The CDR3 bases are TGTGCCAGCGCCACCCTACAGGGGGCCACTGAAGCTTTCTTT. Its translation is CASATLQGATEAFF.

The chain joins TRBV4-1 to TRBJ2-5; 7 bases fit TRBD2. The CDR3 is 14 amino acids. The germline V gene encodes CDR1 MGHRA and CDR2 YSYEKL. V dropped 1 base and J dropped 3; count of bases not matched to a gene: 2. This chain's CDR3 is CASSQGRGEETQYF. DNA for the CDR3: TGCGCCAGCAGCCAAGGACGGGGGGAAGAGACCCAGTACTTC.

The rearrangement links TRBV27 to TRBJ1-2; no clear D gene. The CDR3 totals 12 residues. V shed 2 bases and J shed 6 bases, with 7 bases lying between them. Germline V lookup: CDR1 MNHEY, CDR2 SMNVEV (reference sequence). CDR3 in amino acids: CASSLSGNGYTF. The CDR3 bases are TGTGCCAGCAGTTTAAGCGGGAATGGCTACACCTTC.